Described below is a single T cell receptor (beta chain) sequence and its context. Its antigen remains unidentified. CDR3 size: 12 residues. The germline V and J ends were trimmed by 10 bases and 0 bases, with 7 bases remaining between them. Germline V gives CDR1 LNHDA, CDR2 SQIVND (reference sequence). This specimen comes from a study of T cell responses to AZD1222 COVID-19 vaccine. The overall study: Recipients boosted at about 4 weeks or about 12 weeks are pooled.

TCRdb keeps only in-frame clones here, not all; method: immunoSEQ multiplex PCR. The table has 100,000 or so clones, approximately 90% seen once. Findings of the study overall: Compared with day 0, the breadth and depth of the Spike-specific TCR repertoire rose significantly after two doses of AZD1222. Spike was spanned by vaccine-associated CD4 TCRs, with dominance at 160-218 and 743-854. Seropositive AZD1222 recipients at baseline numbered only six or seven.

The chain carries TRBV19 and TRBJ1-5; unclear D gene. The sequenced sample was peripheral blood, obtained on day 0 of AZD1222 vaccination. This sequence originates from an adult in good health. The CDR3 is CATRFSNQPQHF. The CDR3 DNA sequence: TGTGCCACCAGGTTTAGCAATCAGCCCCAGCATTTT.